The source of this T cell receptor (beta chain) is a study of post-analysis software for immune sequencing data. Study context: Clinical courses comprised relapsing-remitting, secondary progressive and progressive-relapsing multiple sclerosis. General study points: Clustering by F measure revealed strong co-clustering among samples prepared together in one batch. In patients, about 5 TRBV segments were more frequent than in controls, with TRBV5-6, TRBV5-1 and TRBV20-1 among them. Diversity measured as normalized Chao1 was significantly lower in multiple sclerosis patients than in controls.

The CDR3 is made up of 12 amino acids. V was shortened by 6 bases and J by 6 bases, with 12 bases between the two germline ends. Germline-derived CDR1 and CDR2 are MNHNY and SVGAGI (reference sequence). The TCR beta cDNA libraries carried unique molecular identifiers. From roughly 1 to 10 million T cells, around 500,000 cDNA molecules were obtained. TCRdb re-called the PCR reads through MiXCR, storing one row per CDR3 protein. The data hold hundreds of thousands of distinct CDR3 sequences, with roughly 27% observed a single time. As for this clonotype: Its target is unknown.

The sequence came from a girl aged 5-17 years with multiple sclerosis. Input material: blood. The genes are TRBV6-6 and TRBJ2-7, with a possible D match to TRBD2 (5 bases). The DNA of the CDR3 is TGTGCCAGCAGGGGCGGGTCTGTCGAGCAGTACTTC. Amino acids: CASRGGSVEQYF.